A selection of T cell receptor beta chains follows, all from one sample in a study of shared clonotypes between healthy human individuals. The method was immunoSEQ multiplex PCR; TCRdb's version includes in-frame clones alone and lacks a portion of them. The sample records about 1.5 million clones, about 98% being singletons. The sample comprised naive CD4+ T cells sorted from blood. These receptors came from a man aged 25 to 40 in good health. CDR3s include the opening cysteine and the closing phenylalanine or tryptophan. A D gene is named only where the DNA matches it firmly.

TRBV27	-	TRBJ2-2	TGTGCCAGCAGTTTAATTTTCCCTACACGGGGTACCGGGGAGCTGTTTTTT	CASSLIFPTRGTGELFF
TRBV7-3	TRBD2	TRBJ2-1	TGTGCCAGCAGCCGCCTATCAGGTTTAGCGGGAGGAACCTACAATGAGCAGTTCTTC	CASSRLSGLAGGTYNEQFF
TRBV10-3	TRBD2	TRBJ2-1	TGTGCCATCAGAGCGGGAGGCGACAATGAGCAGTTCTTC	CAIRAGGDNEQFF
TRBV6-1	-	TRBJ1-5	TGTGCCTTATCGAGCGGAAATCAGCCCCAGCATTTT	CALSSGNQPQHF
TRBV4-1	-	TRBJ2-7	TGCGCCAGCAGCCGAGAACCGGGCCCTAACTACGAGCAGTACTTC	CASSREPGPNYEQYF
TRBV11-1	TRBD1	TRBJ2-1	TGTGCCAGCAGTTTCGGACAGGGAACCTACAATGAGCAGTTCTTC	CASSFGQGTYNEQFF
TRBV11-1	TRBD2	TRBJ2-7	TGTGCCAGCAGCGCCCGACTAGCATACGAGCAGTACTTC	CASSARLAYEQYF
TRBV7-7	TRBD2	TRBJ2-2	TGTGCCAGCAGCTTATTAGCGGGGTACACCGGGGAGCTGTTTTTT	CASSLLAGYTGELFF
TRBV2	TRBD2	TRBJ2-3	TGTGCCAGCAGCGCACTAGCGGGATATCCCACAGATACGCAGTATTTT	CASSALAGYPTDTQYF
TRBV5-4	TRBD2	TRBJ2-6	TGTGCCAGCAGCCGTGGGACTAGCGGGAGGGCTGGGGCCAACGTCCTGACTTTC	CASSRGTSGRAGANVLTF
TRBV4-1	-	TRBJ1-3	TGCGCCAGCAGCCAAGATCGGGATCAAAGAATGGCTGGAAACACCATATATTTT	CASSQDRDQRMAGNTIYF
TRBV9	TRBD1	TRBJ2-1	TGTGCCAGCAGCTCCCGGGACAGCCCGTACAATGAGCAGTTCTTC	CASSSRDSPYNEQFF
TRBV28	TRBD2	TRBJ2-1	TGTGCCAGCAGTACCCGGTTCATAGCGGGAGCAAAAAGCTCTTTGTATGAGCAGTTCTTC	CASSTRFIAGAKSSLYEQFF
TRBV2	TRBD2	TRBJ2-7	TGTGCCAGCAGGGGGGGGACTAGCGGGAGAAGCTACGAGCAGTACTTC	CASRGGTSGRSYEQYF
TRBV5-1	-	TRBJ2-7	TGCGCCAGCAGCTTGGGTGGACTTTACTACGAGCAGTACTTC	CASSLGGLYYEQYF
TRBV5-1	-	TRBJ2-1	TGCGCCAGCAGCTTCCTAGCGACACCCAATGAGCAGTTCTTC	CASSFLATPNEQFF
TRBV18	TRBD1	TRBJ1-4	TGTGCCAGCTCACCGGGACAGAGATCAACTAATGAAAAACTGTTTTTT	CASSPGQRSTNEKLFF